This T cell receptor beta chain originates from a study of tumor-infiltrating lymphocytes in primary liver carcinoma. Study-wide background: Patients underwent surgical resection for primary liver carcinoma. Study results and caveats: Tumors had a top-250-clone fraction that was significantly higher than blood (p = 0.039). There was no comparison of CD4+ and CD8+ repertoires, as samples were bulk unsorted.

In germline, CDR1 is SGHAT, CDR2 FQNNGV. This CDR3 spans 13 amino acids. With a constant-region primer, TCR beta cDNA was made from approximately 520 ng of total RNA. Generation of the TCR beta libraries relied on three nested multiplex PCR rounds using slightly modified ARM-PCR. Primers for the first two PCR rounds were TRBV1-TRBV30 forward primers and a C-beta reverse primer (approximately 10 cycles per round). MiXCR, run by TCRdb on the multiplex PCR reads, gives a single entry per CDR3 protein. The sample yields 300,000 to 350,000 distinct CDR3 sequences, less than 75% seen once. In addition to blood RNA drawn from unsorted whole blood, germline DNA was extracted. Concerning this clonotype: Its antigen is not known. A much larger clonotype is one base distant, so this may be a read error.

This TCR derives from a man aged 40-49 years with primary liver carcinoma and hepatitis B virus infection. Sequenced input: peripheral blood. The chain links TRBV11-2 to TRBJ2-1, with unresolved D. The CDR3, as DNA: TGTGTCAGCAGCTTAAATGATGCCTATGAGCAGTTCTTC. As protein: CVSSLNDAYEQFF.